Given below is one T cell receptor (beta chain) in context. Its cognate antigen is unknown. This CDR3 spans 14 amino acids. Germline V CDR1 and CDR2: SGHTA, FQGNSA. Trimming pared 2 bases from V and 2 bases from J, leaving 8 bases between. The sample is drawn from a study of T cell therapy after organ transplantation. As for the study in general: After therapy, patients were monitored for under 30 weeks. General study findings and limits: Nonresponders had marked pretherapy clonal expansions and little post-therapy change. Confounding by concurrent antirejection or antiviral medications was not assessed. Reconstitution after therapy seemingly combined transferred and product-undetected endogenous clonotypes.

The data were produced by immunoSEQ multiplex PCR, yet TCRdb's version contains in-frame clones alone and is incomplete. The sample consists of about 19,000 clones, 81% of them appearing once. Time point specified: 4-8 weeks after completion of therapy. V is TRBV7-2 and J is TRBJ2-3; D gene unclear. This clonotype was sampled from a human patient who had received a solid organ transplant and had CMV disease. Some T cells may have originated in the graft donor. The material sequenced was CD8+ T cells from blood, taken after autologous CMV-specific T cell therapy. The CDR3 loop reads CASSLNENTDTQYF. In DNA, the CDR3 is TGTGCCAGCAGCTTAAATGAGAACACAGATACGCAGTATTTT.